The source of this T cell receptor beta chain is a study of blood T cell dynamics during melanoma immunotherapy. Overall study context: Standard first-line treatment here was pembrolizumab or nivolumab plus ipilimumab in metastatic melanoma.

Time point specified: week 3, after first cycle of checkpoint inhibitor. The data were produced by immunoSEQ multiplex PCR, yet TCRdb's version contains in-frame clones alone and is incomplete. This table holds 15,000 or so clones, about 83% found once. The ends lost 2 bases at V and 11 bases at J; junction bases unmatched: 9. There are 16 residues in the CDR3. Germline V gene sequence: CDR1 SGDLS, CDR2 YYNGEE. The chain couples TRBV9 to TRBJ2-1; the match to TRBD2 covers 14 bases. Sequences were derived from blood, sampled from a patient treated with checkpoint blockade. The TCR originated in a human donor with melanoma. The CDR3 region is CASSVGTSGSGIKQFF. DNA of the CDR3: TGTGCCAGCAGCGTTGGGACTAGCGGGAGCGGGATCAAGCAGTTCTTC.